This T cell receptor (beta chain) was sequenced during a study of blood T cells in healthy people across ages. V was shortened by 0 bases and J by 8 bases, with 14 bases between the two germline ends. CDR1 MGHRA and CDR2 YSYEKL come from the germline V gene. This CDR3 region has 14 residues. Each donor supplied approximately 10 milliliters of peripheral blood. Each sample yielded at least 6 million isolated PBMCs. This clonotype was counted only a few times. Combining a sample-barcoded 5' primer with a J-beta primer mix, a second PCR ran for roughly 7 to 11 cycles. Each cDNA molecule was tagged by a template-switch adaptor that had 12 random nucleotides. TCRdb passed the 5' RACE reads through MiXCR, listing each CDR3 protein once. The sample lists about 1.8 million distinct CDR3 sequences; 49% were seen once.

The sample comprised blood. This clonotype was obtained from a woman aged 40-49 years in good health. The V call is TRBV4-1, the J call TRBJ2-7, with D possibly TRBD2 on 5 matching bases. The DNA for the CDR3 is TGCGCCAGCAGCCAAGACCGCAGCGGAGATAAGCAGTACTTC. This gives the protein CASSQDRSGDKQYF.